The next 14 T cell receptor beta chains were all read from a single sample in a study of cytomegalovirus exposure and HLA in healthy donors. Researchers ran the PCR with 60 Vbeta and 13 Jbeta primers. Only in-frame clones appear in the TCRdb table, and some are missing; sequencing was by immunoSEQ multiplex PCR. This sample carries approximately 190,000 clones, roughly 84% of them seen once, and the ten largest clones take about 0.24%. Sequences were obtained from PBMCs. The source of these receptors is a boy younger than 18 in good health and CMV-seronegative.

This rearrangement joins TRBV5-1 to TRBJ2-3; D perhaps matches TRBD2 (7 bases). The CDR3 length is 16 residues. Trimming pared 4 bases from V and 2 bases from J, leaving 17 bases between. The germline gives CDR1 SGHRS, CDR2 YFSETQ. CDR3 DNA: TGCGCCAGCAGCCCAAGGGGGGGGCAACTCACAGATACGCAGTATTTT. Amino acid sequence: CASSPRGGQLTDTQYF.

The chain joins TRBV5-8 to TRBJ1-5, with D hard to call. The V gene lost 2 bases and the J gene lost 4 bases, with 10 bases spanning the gap. Germline V lookup: CDR1 SGHTS, CDR2 YDEGEE. The CDR3 sequence is 14 residues long. The CDR3 loop is CASSLQSRNQPQHF. The CDR3 DNA is TGTGCCAGCAGCTTACAGTCACGGAATCAGCCCCAGCATTTT.

This chain joins TRBV6-6 and TRBJ2-7, with 7 bases that match TRBD2. Germline V gives CDR1 MNHNY, CDR2 SVGAGI (reference sequence). The junction had 5 bases not matched to a gene; V was cut back by 2 bases and J by 4 bases. CDR3 length: 14 amino acids. CDR3 protein: CASSYGGSGYEQYF. The CDR3 DNA is TGTGCCAGCAGTTACGGCGGGAGTGGATACGAGCAGTACTTC.

The rearrangement uses TRBV29-1 and TRBJ2-1; perhaps TRBD1 as D (6 bases). The CDR3 totals 14 residues. The V end lost 4 bases, the J end lost 8 bases, and 18 bases lay between the germline ends. CDR1 SQVTM and CDR2 ANQGSEA come from the germline V gene. The CDR3 protein is CSVAASVWGHEQFF. CDR3 nucleotide sequence: TGCAGCGTTGCCGCTAGTGTCTGGGGGCATGAGCAGTTCTTC.

The chain carries TRBV7-3 and TRBJ1-1, with TRBD1 matching over 12 bases. V gave up 2 bases and J gave up 0 bases; unmatched junction bases: 4. This CDR3 has 17 amino acids. Germline CDR1 reads SGHTA; CDR2 reads FQGTGA. CDR3 nucleotide sequence: TGTGCCAGCAGCTTAGGGGGGACAGGGGGCTTGAACACTGAAGCTTTCTTT. This gives the protein CASSLGGTGGLNTEAFF.

The J gene is TRBJ2-3, the V gene TRBV2; TRBD1 matches 8 bases. The CDR3 contains 14 residues. Germline V gene data show CDR1 as SNHLY and CDR2 as FYNNEI. With V trimmed by 10 bases and J by 2 bases, 8 bases remained unmatched. The CDR3 bases are TGTGCCACCGAGAGACAGGGGTCCACAGATACGCAGTATTTT. It codes for CATERQGSTDTQYF. The variable domain in full, with the rest retrieved from reference TRBV2 and TRBJ2-3, is EPEVTQTPSHQVTQMGQEVILRCVPISNHLYFYWYRQILGQKVEFLVSFYNNEISEKSEIFDDQFSVERPDGSNFTLKIRSTKLEDSAMYFCATERQGSTDTQYFGPGTRLTVL.

V and J are TRBV27 and TRBJ2-3, with 9 bases lining up with TRBD1. Trimming took 6 bases from V and 1 from J; bases not matched to a gene: 8. Germline-derived CDR1 and CDR2 are MNHEY and SMNVEV (reference sequence). The CDR3 contains 16 residues. This CDR3 is CASRGGQGSRTDTQYF. The CDR3, as DNA: TGTGCCAGCAGGGGAGGACAGGGGTCCCGCACAGATACGCAGTATTTT.

This clone was recorded only once. The chain joins TRBV28 to TRBJ2-1, with 9 bases matching TRBD1. CDR1 and CDR2 (germline): MDHEN, SYDVKM. The CDR3 totals 14 residues. V dropped 5 bases and J dropped 3; count of bases not matched to a gene: 2. CDR3 sequence: CASSTGQGYNEQFF. CDR3 in DNA: TGTGCCAGCAGTACGGGACAGGGCTACAATGAGCAGTTCTTC.

The chain carries TRBV25-1 and TRBJ1-4; TRBD1 might be the D (6 bases). CDR1 MGHDK and CDR2 SYGVNS come from the germline V gene. V was pared by 4 bases and J by 7 bases, with 7 bases between. The CDR3 extends over 12 amino acids. DNA of the CDR3: TGTGCCAGCAGTGCACAGGGTGAAAAACTGTTTTTT. This encodes CASSAQGEKLFF.

The chain has TRBV28 and TRBJ2-7, with 7 bases matching TRBD1. The CDR3 is made up of 14 amino acids. In germline, CDR1 is MDHEN, CDR2 SYDVKM. V shed 5 bases and J 3 bases; nucleotides not matched to a gene: 7. This CDR3 is CASSAPGQNYEQYF. The CDR3, as DNA: TGTGCCAGCAGTGCACCGGGACAGAACTACGAGCAGTACTTC. The entire variable domain, with the rest obtained from reference TRBV28 and TRBJ2-7, is as follows: DVKVTQSSRYLVKRTGEKVFLECVQDMDHENMFWYRQDPGLGLRLIYFSYDVKMKEKGDIPEGYSVSREKKERFSLILESASTNQTSMYLCASSAPGQNYEQYFGPGTRLTVT.

This sequence joins TRBV6-6 and TRBJ1-4, with D hard to call. The DNA matches TRBJ2-2 better at its end, which makes the J call doubtful. The CDR3 covers 11 residues. Germline V gene lookup returns CDR1 MNHNY and CDR2 SVGAGI (reference sequence). The CDR3 here is CASSYSMELFF. CDR3 DNA: TGTGCCAGCAGTTACTCCATGGAGCTGTTTTTT.

The chain combines TRBV10-3 with TRBJ2-2; D is unresolved. Per germline, CDR1 ENHRY and CDR2 SYGVKD. This CDR3 has 13 amino acids. Trimming cost V 9 bases and J 5 bases, with 13 bases left between them. The CDR3 nucleotides are TGTGCCATAGATCCTCTCGGGACCGGGGAGCTGTTTTTT. Translation: CAIDPLGTGELFF.

V and J are TRBV5-1 and TRBJ1-5; 7 bases line up with TRBD1. Germline V CDR1 and CDR2: SGHRS, YFSETQ. The CDR3 totals 14 residues. Trimming cost V 3 bases and J 9 bases; bases outside gene matches: 9. The CDR3 DNA sequence: TGCGCCAGCAGCTCCGGGACAGACGGGGGGCCCCAGCATTTT. Encoded protein: CASSSGTDGGPQHF.

The rearrangement links TRBV9 to TRBJ2-2; 7 nucleotides agree with TRBD1. Trimming at V came to 3 bases and at J to 5 bases, leaving 10 bases not matched to a gene. The germline V gene has CDR1 SGDLS and CDR2 YYNGEE. This CDR3 region has 16 residues. CDR3 amino acids: CASSAKDRDKTGELFF. CDR3 bases: TGTGCCAGCAGCGCCAAAGACAGGGATAAAACCGGGGAGCTGTTTTTT.